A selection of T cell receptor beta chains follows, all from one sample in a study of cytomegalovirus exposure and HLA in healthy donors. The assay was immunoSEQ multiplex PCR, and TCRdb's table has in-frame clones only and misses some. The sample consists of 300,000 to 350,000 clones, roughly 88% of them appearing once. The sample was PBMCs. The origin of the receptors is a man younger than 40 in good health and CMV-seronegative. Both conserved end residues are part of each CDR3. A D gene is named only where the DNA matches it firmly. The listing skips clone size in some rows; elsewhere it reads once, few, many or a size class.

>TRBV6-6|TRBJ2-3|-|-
TGTGCCAGCAGTTACGAGGCAGCTAGCACAGATACGCAGTATTTT
CASSYEAASTDTQYF
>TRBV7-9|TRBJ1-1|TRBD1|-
TGTGCCAGCAGCTTAGGGACAGGGGACACTGAAGCTTTCTTT
CASSLGTGDTEAFF
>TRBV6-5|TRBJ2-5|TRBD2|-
TGTGCCAGCAGTTACTTTTCTAGCGGGGGCGGGGAGACCCAGTACTTC
CASSYFSSGGGETQYF
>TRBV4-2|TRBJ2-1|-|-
TGTGCCAGCAGCCAAGCGGTGGCAGGGGGGACTAGTAGGTATGAGCAGTTCTTC
CASSQAVAGGTSRYEQFF
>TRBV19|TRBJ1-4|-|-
TGTGCCAGTAGTCTACACCACAGGGTGGATGAAAAACTGTTTTTT
CASSLHHRVDEKLFF
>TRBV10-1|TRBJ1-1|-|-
TGCGCCAGCAGCGGAAAGACAGGGAACACTGAAGCTTTCTTT
CASSGKTGNTEAFF
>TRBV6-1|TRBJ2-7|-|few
TGTGCCAGCATGGGGGCAGCCTACGAGCAGTACTTC
CASMGAAYEQYF
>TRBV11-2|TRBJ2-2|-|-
TGTGCCAGCAGCCAGGCAGGGGTGACCGGGGAGCTGTTTTTT
CASSQAGVTGELFF
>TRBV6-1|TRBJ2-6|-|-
TGTGCCGCTCGACAGGACCCCGGGGCCAACGTCCTGACTTTC
CAARQDPGANVLTF
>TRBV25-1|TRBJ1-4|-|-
TGTGCCAGCAGTGAACTAAAACTCCCTACAGGCGAAAAACTGTTTTTT
CASSELKLPTGEKLFF
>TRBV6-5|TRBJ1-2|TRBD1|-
TGTGCCAGCAGCCCGACAGGGAGGGGCTACACCTTC
CASSPTGRGYTF
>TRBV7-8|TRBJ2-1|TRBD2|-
TGTGCCAGCAGCCTACTTCTAGCGGGGGGGCCTGAGCAGTTCTTC
CASSLLLAGGPEQFF
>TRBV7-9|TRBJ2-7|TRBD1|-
TGTGCCAGCAGCTTATACGCGACAGGGACATACGAGCAGTACTTC
CASSLYATGTYEQYF
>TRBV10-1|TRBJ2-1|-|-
TGCGCCAGCAGTGATTTTCCGGGGAGCGATGAGCAGTTCTTC
CASSDFPGSDEQFF
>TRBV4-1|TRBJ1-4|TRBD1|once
TGCGCCAGCAGCCAAGCTTTTCAGGGGGCAACTAATGAAAAACTGTTTTTT
CASSQAFQGATNEKLFF